These 7 T cell receptor beta chains were sequenced from one sample in a study of blood T cell repertoires in COVID-19. The method was immunoSEQ multiplex PCR; TCRdb's version includes in-frame clones alone and lacks a portion of them. The sample lists some 61,000 clones, 80% to 90% seen once, with over 7.5% in the top ten. Source material: peripheral blood. All receptors derive from a young man with acute or convalescent COVID-19.

This CDR3 reads CASSRRWDGGATNEKLFF. The CDR3 DNA reads TGCGCCAGCAGCCGGCGATGGGACGGGGGTGCAACTAATGAAAAACTGTTTTTT. The chain couples TRBV4-3 to TRBJ1-4, with D perhaps TRBD1 (5 bases). The germline V and J ends were trimmed by 4 bases and 0 bases, with 18 bases remaining between them. The CDR3 is made up of 18 amino acids. Germline V gene sequence: CDR1 LGHNA, CDR2 YSLEER.

The rearrangement joins TRBV18 to TRBJ2-3; D remains ambiguous. V lost 5 bases, J lost 0 bases, and 3 bases lay in between. The CDR3 contains 12 residues. CDR1 and CDR2 (germline): KGHSH, LQKENI. The CDR3 coding sequence is TGTGCCAGCTCATCGAGCACAGATACGCAGTATTTT. Protein sequence: CASSSSTDTQYF.

This chain links TRBV5-5 with TRBJ1-5, with 7 nucleotides matching TRBD1. Germline loops: CDR1 SGHKS, CDR2 YYEKEE (reference sequence). The CDR3 is 18 amino acids. J lost 0 bases, V lost 4 bases, and 13 bases had no gene match. CDR3 coding DNA: TGTGCCAGCAGCCTGACAGGGCCCGGCGCTTATAGCAATCAGCCCCAGCATTTT. This sequence encodes CASSLTGPGAYSNQPQHF. Variable domain in full (rest from reference TRBV5-5 and TRBJ1-5): DAGVTQSPTHLIKTRGQQVTLRCSPISGHKSVSWYQQVLGQGPQFIFQYYEKEERGRGNFPDRFSARQFPNYSSELNVNALLLGDSALYLCASSLTGPGAYSNQPQHFGDGTRLSIL.

The genes are TRBV30 and TRBJ2-2; perhaps TRBD2 as D (5 bases). CDR1 and CDR2 from the germline V gene are GTSNPN and SVGIG (reference sequence). V lost 2 bases, J lost 1 base, and 11 bases lay in between. CDR3 size: 15 residues. CDR3 nucleotide sequence: TGTGCCTGGAGTCGATTCGGGGAGAACACCGGGGAGCTGTTTTTT. It is translated as CAWSRFGENTGELFF.

The chain carries TRBV4-1 and TRBJ2-7; D is perhaps TRBD2 (6 bases). This CDR3 region has 15 residues. The germline V gene encodes CDR1 MGHRA and CDR2 YSYEKL. V was clipped by 1 base and J by 0 bases, with 10 bases between them. DNA of the CDR3: TGCGCCAGCAGCCAAGCCCTAGCGCCCTCCTACGAGCAGTACTTC. This translates into CASSQALAPSYEQYF.

The chain employs TRBV12-3 or TRBV12-4 and TRBJ2-7, with 8 bases that match TRBD1. The CDR3 consists of 12 residues. Losses at the gene ends were 5 bases for V and 6 bases for J; bases not matched to a gene: 3. In DNA, the CDR3 is TGTGCCAGCAGTGTGACAGGGGTCGAGCAGTACTTC. Its protein is CASSVTGVEQYF.

The table lists this clone with a few counts. J is TRBJ2-1 and V is TRBV6-4; 12 nucleotides align to TRBD2. This CDR3 region has 15 residues. Trimming cost V 2 bases and J 7 bases; bases outside gene matches: 3. Germline-derived CDR1 and CDR2 are MRHNA and SNTAGT. In DNA form, the CDR3 reads TGTGCCAGCAGTGACAGGACTAGCGGGATAAATGAGCAGTTCTTC. This sequence encodes CASSDRTSGINEQFF.